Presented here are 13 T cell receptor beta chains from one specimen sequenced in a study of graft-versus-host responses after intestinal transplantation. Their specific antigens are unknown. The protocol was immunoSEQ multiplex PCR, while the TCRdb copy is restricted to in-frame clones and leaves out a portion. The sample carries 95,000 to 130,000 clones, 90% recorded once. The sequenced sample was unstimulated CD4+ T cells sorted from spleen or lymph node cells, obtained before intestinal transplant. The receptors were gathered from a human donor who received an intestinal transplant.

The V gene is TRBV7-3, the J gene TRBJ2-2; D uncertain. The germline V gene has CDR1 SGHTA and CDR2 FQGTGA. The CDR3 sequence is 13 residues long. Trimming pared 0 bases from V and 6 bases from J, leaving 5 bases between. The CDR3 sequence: CASSLTYAGELFF. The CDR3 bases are TGTGCCAGCAGCTTAACCTACGCCGGGGAGCTGTTTTTT.

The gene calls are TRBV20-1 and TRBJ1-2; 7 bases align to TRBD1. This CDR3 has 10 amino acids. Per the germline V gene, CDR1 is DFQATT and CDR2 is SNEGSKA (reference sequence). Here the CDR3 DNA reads TGCACCTCAGGGGGTAATGGCTACACCTTC. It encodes CTSGGNGYTF.

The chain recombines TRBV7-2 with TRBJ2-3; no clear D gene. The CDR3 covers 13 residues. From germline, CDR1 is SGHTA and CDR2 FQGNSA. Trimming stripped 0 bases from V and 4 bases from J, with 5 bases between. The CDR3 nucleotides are TGTGCCAGCAGCTTAGCGCTATCAGATACGCAGTATTTT. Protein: CASSLALSDTQYF.

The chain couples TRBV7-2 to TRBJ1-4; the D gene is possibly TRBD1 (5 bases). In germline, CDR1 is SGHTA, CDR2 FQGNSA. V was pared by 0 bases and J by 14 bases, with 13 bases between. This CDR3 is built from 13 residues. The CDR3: CASSLAGTPRLFF. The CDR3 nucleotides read TGTGCCAGCAGCTTAGCGGGGACTCCGAGGCTGTTTTTT.

The CDR3 reads CASSRTGELFF. In DNA form, the CDR3 reads TGTGCCAGCAGTCGGACCGGGGAGCTGTTTTTT. V usage is TRBV6-1 and J usage is TRBJ2-2, with D unresolved. Trimming removed 5 bases from V and 5 bases from J, with 3 bases in between. Germline lookup yields CDR1 MNHNS and CDR2 SASEGT. This CDR3 region has 11 residues.

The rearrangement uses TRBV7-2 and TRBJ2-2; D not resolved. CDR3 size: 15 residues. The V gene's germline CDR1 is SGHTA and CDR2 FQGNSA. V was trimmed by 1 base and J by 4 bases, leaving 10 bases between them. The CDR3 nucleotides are TGTGCCAGCAGCTTAGGACCCCCGGGCACCGGGGAGCTGTTTTTT. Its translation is CASSLGPPGTGELFF.

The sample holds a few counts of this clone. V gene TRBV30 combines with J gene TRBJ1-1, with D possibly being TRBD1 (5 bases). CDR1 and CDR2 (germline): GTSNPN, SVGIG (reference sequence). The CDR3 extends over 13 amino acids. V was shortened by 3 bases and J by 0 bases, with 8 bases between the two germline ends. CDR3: CAWSREVNTEAFF. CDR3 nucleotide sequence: TGTGCCTGGAGCAGGGAGGTGAACACTGAAGCTTTCTTT.

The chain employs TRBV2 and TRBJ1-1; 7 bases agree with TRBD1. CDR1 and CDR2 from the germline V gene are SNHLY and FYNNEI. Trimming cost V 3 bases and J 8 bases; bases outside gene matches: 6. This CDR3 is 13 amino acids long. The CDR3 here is CASSETGRLEAFF. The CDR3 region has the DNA TGTGCCAGCAGTGAGACAGGGAGGTTAGAAGCTTTCTTT.

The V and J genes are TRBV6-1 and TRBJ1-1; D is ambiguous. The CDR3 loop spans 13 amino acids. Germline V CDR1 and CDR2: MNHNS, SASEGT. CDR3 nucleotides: TGTGCTTCCTGGGGAGATACGAGCACTGAAGCTTTCTTT. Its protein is CASWGDTSTEAFF.

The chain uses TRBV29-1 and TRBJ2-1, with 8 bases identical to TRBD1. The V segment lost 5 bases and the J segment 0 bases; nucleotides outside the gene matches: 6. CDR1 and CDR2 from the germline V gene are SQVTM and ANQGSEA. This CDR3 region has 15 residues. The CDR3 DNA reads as TGCAGCGTTAGACAGGGGAAAGGCTCCTACAATGAGCAGTTCTTC. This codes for CSVRQGKGSYNEQFF.

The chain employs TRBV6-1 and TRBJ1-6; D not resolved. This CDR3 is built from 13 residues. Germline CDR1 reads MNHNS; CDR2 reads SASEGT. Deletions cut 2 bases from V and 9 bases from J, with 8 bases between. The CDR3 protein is CASSEWRVSPLHF. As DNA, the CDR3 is TGTGCCAGCAGTGAATGGCGGGTTTCACCCCTCCACTTT.

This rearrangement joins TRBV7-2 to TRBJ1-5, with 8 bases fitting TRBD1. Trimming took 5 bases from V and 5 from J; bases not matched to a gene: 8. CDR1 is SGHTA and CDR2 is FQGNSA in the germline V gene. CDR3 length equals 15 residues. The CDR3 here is CASSRGTGKDQPQHF. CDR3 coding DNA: TGTGCCAGCAGCCGGGGGACAGGAAAGGATCAGCCCCAGCATTTT.

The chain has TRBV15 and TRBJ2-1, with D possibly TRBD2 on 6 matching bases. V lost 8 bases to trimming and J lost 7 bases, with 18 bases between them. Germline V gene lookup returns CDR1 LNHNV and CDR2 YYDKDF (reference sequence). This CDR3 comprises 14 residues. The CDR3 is CATSRGGNYNEQFF. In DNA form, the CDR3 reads TGTGCCACCTCCCGTGGCGGGAACTATAATGAGCAGTTCTTC. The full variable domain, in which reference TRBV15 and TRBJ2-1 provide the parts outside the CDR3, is DAMVIQNPRYQVTQFGKPVTLSCSQTLNHNVMYWYQQKSSQAPKLLFHYYDKDFNNEADTPDNFQSRRPNTSFCFLDIRSPGLGDTAMYLCATSRGGNYNEQFFGPGTRLTVL.